Listed below are T cell receptor beta chains from one sample, sequenced in a study of T cells after posttransplantation cyclophosphamide. TCRdb's table, derived via immunoSEQ multiplex PCR, lists solely in-frame clones and lacks some. The sample holds approximately 20,000 clones; 75% to 90% are singletons and the top ten take 6% to 8.5%. The specimen comprised PBMCs, sampled after allogeneic stem cell transplant with posttransplant cyclophosphamide. The source is a female patient aged 35-55 years who received an allogeneic stem cell transplant from a related donor, was CMV-positive, and had no GVHD. Among the T cells, some may be from the graft donor. Both conserved end residues are part of each CDR3. Fields, in order: J gene, V gene, clone size, D gene, CDR3 protein, CDR3 DNA. D genes are given only for firm matches. Some rows have no size entry. The others give once, few or many, or a class for an expanded clone.

TRBJ2-5 | TRBV11-2 | . | TRBD2 | CASSLGTSGRETQYF | TGTGCCAGCAGTTTGGGGACTAGCGGGAGAGAGACCCAGTACTTC
TRBJ2-1 | TRBV6-1 | . | TRBD2 | CTAREGASNEQFF | TGTACCGCCCGGGAGGGTGCGTCCAATGAGCAGTTCTTC
TRBJ2-7 | TRBV7-9 | . | TRBD2 | CASSVSGRTFSYEQYF | TGTGCCAGCAGCGTTAGCGGGAGGACTTTCTCCTACGAGCAGTACTTC
TRBJ1-1 | TRBV2 | . | TRBD1 | CASATGGGTEAFF | TGTGCCAGCGCAACAGGGGGCGGAACTGAAGCTTTCTTT
TRBJ2-5 | TRBV28 | . | TRBD2 | CASKSSGPKATQYF | TGTGCCAGCAAGTCTAGCGGACCCAAAGCGACCCAGTACTTC
TRBJ1-2 | TRBV28 | . | TRBD1 | CASTFGGGQGGSGYTF | TGTGCCAGCACGTTTGGGGGCGGACAGGGAGGTTCTGGCTACACCTTC
TRBJ2-7 | TRBV4-2 | once | . | CASSPPGRYEQYF | TGTGCCAGCAGCCCCCCGGGTCGGTACGAGCAGTACTTC
TRBJ2-7 | TRBV28 | . | . | CASSSTGGDYEQYF | TGTGCCAGCAGTTCGACAGGAGGGGACTACGAGCAGTACTTC
TRBJ2-3 | TRBV19 | medium-sized | TRBD1 | CASKGASDTQYF | TGTGCCAGTAAGGGGGCGTCAGATACGCAGTATTTT
TRBJ2-5 | TRBV29-1 | . | . | CSVGRQHGFQETQYF | TGCAGCGTTGGGCGACAGCACGGTTTCCAAGAGACCCAGTACTTC
TRBJ1-5 | TRBV19 | . | . | CASRSREAGNQPQHF | TGTGCCAGTAGGTCCCGGGAGGCAGGTAATCAGCCCCAGCATTTT
TRBJ2-2 | TRBV11-3 | . | TRBD2 | CASSLGGIGELFF | TGTGCCAGCAGCTTGGGAGGGATCGGGGAGCTGTTTTTT
TRBJ2-7 | TRBV29-1 | . | . | CSIGGQPYEQYF | TGCAGCATCGGTGGGCAGCCCTACGAGCAGTACTTC
TRBJ2-1 | TRBV5-1 | few | . | CASSFQQGYEQFF | TGCGCCAGCAGCTTCCAACAGGGTTATGAGCAGTTCTTC
TRBJ2-5 | TRBV5-1 | . | . | CASSLDGTRIHQETQYF | TGCGCCAGCAGCTTGGATGGGACACGGATCCACCAAGAGACCCAGTACTTC
TRBJ2-7 | TRBV15 | . | TRBD2 | CATSANETSGSYEQYF | TGTGCCACCAGCGCAAATGAGACTAGCGGGAGCTACGAGCAGTACTTC
TRBJ2-1 | TRBV10-1 | . | TRBD2 | CASSESRTSGRARQFF | TGCGCCAGCAGTGAGTCCAGGACTAGCGGGAGGGCCCGGCAGTTCTTC
TRBJ1-2 | TRBV28 | . | . | CASSSLAGGLRQSTF | TGTGCCAGCAGTTCTCTGGCGGGGGGGCTACGGCAGTCAACCTTC
TRBJ1-1 | TRBV28 | . | TRBD1 | CASSGPGTGNTEAFF | TGTGCCAGCAGTGGTCCCGGGACAGGGAACACTGAAGCTTTCTTT
TRBJ2-2 | TRBV18 | . | TRBD1 | CASSPGTGSTGELFF | TGTGCCAGCTCACCGGGGACAGGGAGCACCGGGGAGCTGTTTTTT
TRBJ1-5 | TRBV19 | . | . | CASLGSYSNQPQHF | TGTGCCAGTCTCGGGTCTTATAGCAATCAGCCCCAGCATTTT
TRBJ1-5 | TRBV29-1 | . | TRBD1 | CSVAITGGNQPQHF | TGCAGCGTTGCAATAACAGGGGGCAATCAGCCCCAGCATTTT
TRBJ2-2 | TRBV6-1 | . | . | CASSERRLLNTGELFF | TGTGCCAGCAGTGAACGGAGACTGCTCAACACCGGGGAGCTGTTTTTT
TRBJ2-4 | TRBV10-3 | . | . | CAISERGNKNIQYF | TGTGCCATCAGTGAGCGGGGGAACAAAAACATTCAGTACTTC
TRBJ1-3 | TRBV6-5 | . | . | CASRGPGNTIYF | TGTGCCAGCAGGGGGCCCGGAAACACCATATATTTT
TRBJ2-5 | TRBV7-8 | . | . | CASSAYRDIWQETQYF | TGTGCCAGCAGCGCATACCGGGACATTTGGCAAGAGACCCAGTACTTC
TRBJ2-2 | TRBV27 | . | . | CASPRREDTGELFF | TGTGCCAGCCCAAGGCGGGAAGACACCGGGGAGCTGTTTTTT
TRBJ1-1 | TRBV30 | . | . | CAWRGAGLRNTEAFF | TGTGCCTGGAGAGGCGCGGGTTTAAGGAACACTGAAGCTTTCTTT
TRBJ2-2 | TRBV14 | few | TRBD1 | CASSQRTGHGELFF | TGTGCCAGCAGCCAACGGACAGGGCACGGGGAGCTGTTTTTT
TRBJ1-5 | TRBV18 | . | . | CASSPPAGLGQPQHF | TGTGCCAGCTCACCACCGGCGGGGTTGGGTCAGCCCCAGCATTTT
TRBJ2-7 | TRBV5-5 | . | . | CASSSGISSYEQYF | TGTGCCAGCAGCTCAGGGATTTCATCCTACGAGCAGTACTTC
TRBJ1-4 | TRBV29-1 | few | . | CSVLIRGDLLTQTNEKLFF | TGCAGCGTTTTGATCCGGGGGGATCTGTTAACGCAAACTAATGAAAAACTGTTTTTT
TRBJ2-6 | TRBV6-6 | . | TRBD2 | CASIAGAGANVLTF | TGTGCCAGCATTGCGGGAGCTGGGGCCAACGTCCTGACTTTC
TRBJ1-5 | TRBV6-1 | . | TRBD1 | CASSAGTGGLFQPQHF | TGTGCCAGCAGTGCGGGGACAGGGGGCCTTTTTCAGCCCCAGCATTTT
TRBJ1-2 | TRBV6-6 | medium-sized | TRBD1 | CASSYEGANYGYTF | TGTGCCAGCAGTTACGAGGGGGCCAACTATGGCTACACCTTC
TRBJ1-2 | TRBV28 | . | . | CASSLTGVLNYGYTF | TGTGCCAGCAGTTTAACAGGCGTGCTTAACTATGGCTACACCTTC
TRBJ1-2 | TRBV11-2 | . | . | CASSLEGGDGYTF | TGTGCCAGCAGCTTAGAAGGGGGTGATGGCTACACCTTC
TRBJ2-3 | TRBV7-3 | . | . | CASSPGSLPANTQYF | TGTGCCAGCAGCCCCGGGAGTCTCCCGGCCAATACGCAGTATTTT
TRBJ2-1 | TRBV6-5 | . | TRBD2 | CASSSLAGGPPHEQFF | TGTGCCAGCAGTTCGTTAGCGGGAGGACCCCCTCATGAGCAGTTCTTC
TRBJ2-6 | TRBV5-8 | once | . | CASSLMTGLSGSGANVLTF | TGTGCCAGCAGCTTGATGACAGGCTTATCAGGCTCTGGGGCCAACGTCCTGACTTTC
TRBJ1-4 | TRBV7-2 | . | . | CASSLGQSNEKLFF | TGTGCCAGCAGCTTAGGACAGTCTAATGAAAAACTGTTTTTT
TRBJ2-7 | TRBV7-6 | . | . | CASSPRVGGPPYEQYF | TGTGCCAGCAGCCCTCGGGTGGGGGGGCCCCCATACGAGCAGTACTTC
TRBJ2-7 | TRBV28 | . | . | CATTLRSPYEQYF | TGTGCCACCACACTACGTTCGCCCTACGAGCAGTACTTC
TRBJ2-3 | TRBV6-1 | . | . | CASEASTDTQYF | TGTGCCAGCGAGGCTAGCACAGATACGCAGTATTTT
TRBJ2-1 | TRBV19 | . | TRBD2 | CASSPTSGSFYEQFF | TGTGCCAGTAGTCCCACTAGCGGGAGCTTCTATGAGCAGTTCTTC
TRBJ1-1 | TRBV19 | . | TRBD1 | CASKKPGQAVRGVDTEAFF | TGTGCCAGTAAAAAACCGGGACAGGCTGTAAGGGGAGTTGACACTGAAGCTTTCTTT
TRBJ2-7 | TRBV10-3 | . | TRBD2 | CAISGLLAGAYEQYF | TGTGCCATCAGTGGGTTACTAGCGGGTGCCTACGAGCAGTACTTC
TRBJ2-1 | TRBV5-1 | . | TRBD1 | CASSPQGPGEQFF | TGCGCCAGCAGCCCACAGGGGCCGGGTGAGCAGTTCTTC
TRBJ2-7 | TRBV18 | . | TRBD1 | CASSPAIQGHYEQYF | TGTGCCAGCTCGCCCGCAATACAGGGGCACTACGAGCAGTACTTC
TRBJ2-1 | TRBV11-3 | . | TRBD2 | CASSRWGGSQSNEQFF | TGTGCCAGCAGCCGGTGGGGGGGTAGCCAATCCAATGAGCAGTTCTTC
TRBJ1-1 | TRBV6-5 | . | . | CASSYSRGGEAFF | TGTGCCAGCAGTTACTCGAGAGGCGGTGAAGCTTTCTTT
TRBJ2-1 | TRBV14 | once | TRBD1 | CASSRGWDRVNNEQFF | TGTGCCAGCAGCCGAGGATGGGACAGGGTGAACAATGAGCAGTTCTTC
TRBJ2-1 | TRBV9 | once | TRBD1 | CASSTRTGVLEQFF | TGTGCCAGCAGCACAAGGACAGGGGTCCTTGAGCAGTTCTTC
TRBJ2-3 | TRBV15 | few | TRBD2 | CATSRESGGAKDTQYF | TGTGCCACCAGCAGAGAATCCGGGGGGGCCAAAGATACGCAGTATTTT
TRBJ2-1 | TRBV29-1 | . | TRBD2 | CSVDWGTSGRNEQFF | TGCAGCGTTGACTGGGGGACTAGCGGGAGGAATGAGCAGTTCTTC
TRBJ2-1 | TRBV2 | . | TRBD1 | CAIGTGIDEQFF | TGTGCCATCGGGACAGGGATTGATGAGCAGTTCTTC
TRBJ2-1 | TRBV2 | . | . | CASRTEAVSSYNEQFF | TGTGCCAGCAGGACCGAAGCGGTAAGCTCCTACAATGAGCAGTTCTTC
TRBJ2-7 | TRBV28 | once | TRBD2 | CASRPASGSTHEQYF | TGTGCCAGCCGTCCGGCTAGCGGGAGTACCCACGAGCAGTACTTC
TRBJ1-1 | TRBV30 | . | . | CAWSITGNTEAFF | TGTGCCTGGAGTATCACAGGGAACACTGAAGCTTTCTTT
TRBJ2-7 | TRBV5-4 | . | . | CASSPGGRGYEQYF | TGTGCCAGCAGCCCCGGGGGACGGGGCTACGAGCAGTACTTC